Listed below are T cell receptor beta chains from one sample, sequenced in a study of cytomegalovirus exposure and HLA in healthy donors. The table came from immunoSEQ multiplex PCR; TCRdb's copy has only in-frame clones and leaves some out. Of 120,000 or so clones listed, 70% to 80% were seen once; the top ten hold under 9.5%. Material: PBMCs. The receptors were gathered from a woman in her forties or fifties in good health and CMV-seropositive. Each CDR3 is given with its conserved first and last residue. Clone size is given for some rows only: seen once, a few or many times, or a class if the clone is expanded.

V gene: TRBV6-5; clone size: -; CDR3 protein: CASSASPGEQYF
V gene: TRBV21-1; clone size: -; CDR3 protein: CARFCGQEEKLFF
V gene: TRBV7-2; clone size: -; CDR3 protein: CASSPHQGGYTF
V gene: TRBV7-2; clone size: -; CDR3 protein: CASSLAVGGYNYGYTF
V gene: TRBV7-2; clone size: -; CDR3 protein: CASSLRLAGVSDTQYF
V gene: TRBV5-1; clone size: -; CDR3 protein: CASSLVLGTAYEQYF
V gene: TRBV7-9; clone size: -; CDR3 protein: CASSLGLAYYEQYF
V gene: TRBV4-2; clone size: few; CDR3 protein: CASSQGGGYEQYF
V gene: TRBV5-1; clone size: once; CDR3 protein: CASSPRGAGAYEQYF
V gene: TRBV7-9; clone size: -; CDR3 protein: CASSPGGGYSGEQFF
V gene: TRBV12-5; clone size: -; CDR3 protein: CASGPRTGRRVDTQYF
V gene: TRBV10-3; clone size: -; CDR3 protein: CAISATSGRAGLYEQYF
V gene: TRBV6-1; clone size: -; CDR3 protein: CASSEQGITDTQYF
V gene: TRBV4-2; clone size: once; CDR3 protein: CASSQGTSGGLEQFF
V gene: TRBV7-9; clone size: -; CDR3 protein: CASSQGANTEAFF
V gene: TRBV19; clone size: -; CDR3 protein: CASRLGTSGAYEQYF
V gene: TRBV4-3; clone size: -; CDR3 protein: CASSPPSGTGDYNEQFF
V gene: TRBV13; clone size: -; CDR3 protein: CASSPRQELFSNQPQHF
V gene: TRBV5-6; clone size: -; CDR3 protein: CASSSTGPRTQYF
V gene: TRBV5-1; clone size: -; CDR3 protein: CASSLGQRGEKLFF
V gene: TRBV5-1; clone size: -; CDR3 protein: CASSLGLAGRTDTQYF
V gene: TRBV4-3; clone size: -; CDR3 protein: CASTPRLASNTGELFF
V gene: TRBV11-2; clone size: -; CDR3 protein: CASSPRARTSDEQFF
V gene: TRBV19; clone size: once; CDR3 protein: CASSRRDRGNQPQHF
V gene: TRBV6-5; clone size: -; CDR3 protein: CASSWGQAAKNIQYF
V gene: TRBV30; clone size: -; CDR3 protein: CAWSLGQAGYEQYF
V gene: TRBV5-1; clone size: -; CDR3 protein: CASSLGASGNTGELFF
V gene: TRBV10-3; clone size: few; CDR3 protein: CAIKGGSPGGPETQYF
V gene: TRBV18; clone size: -; CDR3 protein: CASSLGPGDGGYTF
V gene: TRBV9; clone size: once; CDR3 protein: CASSVGWGGGRYEQFF
V gene: TRBV4-1; clone size: -; CDR3 protein: CASSNMLRTGYRHEQYF
V gene: TRBV6-1; clone size: -; CDR3 protein: CASSDGRAGRGVGETQYF
V gene: TRBV29-1; clone size: -; CDR3 protein: CSVERVSTDTQYF
V gene: TRBV18; clone size: -; CDR3 protein: CASSPYDRLQETQYF
V gene: TRBV6-1; clone size: -; CDR3 protein: CASSGGLNGNQPQHF
V gene: TRBV5-6; clone size: -; CDR3 protein: CASSSGSGSQETQYF
V gene: TRBV7-6; clone size: -; CDR3 protein: CASSVGLAGARELFF
V gene: TRBV7-2; clone size: few; CDR3 protein: CASSLGVGRGYEQYF
V gene: TRBV4-3; clone size: -; CDR3 protein: CASSPGTGGYEQYF
V gene: TRBV30; clone size: -; CDR3 protein: CAWSVGGKLFF
V gene: TRBV11-2; clone size: once; CDR3 protein: CASSLTLNTEAFF
V gene: TRBV6-6; clone size: few; CDR3 protein: CASSARAGHMYF
V gene: TRBV30; clone size: -; CDR3 protein: CAWSTTGSGYTF
V gene: TRBV9; clone size: -; CDR3 protein: CASSVSNRDTEAFF
V gene: TRBV2; clone size: -; CDR3 protein: CASSERTGSTDTQYF